This is a list of T cell receptor beta chains from one sample in a study of sequential checkpoint blockade in melanoma. The assay was immunoSEQ multiplex PCR, and TCRdb's table has in-frame clones only and misses some. Of approximately 34,000 clones in the sample, 84% were seen once. The sequencing here drew on CD8+ T cells sorted from blood (inferred from file names), taken from a patient given nivolumab and ipilimumab in sequence. The receptors derive from a human donor with melanoma. The CDR3 runs from the conserved cysteine through the conserved F or W. A D gene is named only where the DNA matches it firmly. Where a row states a size, it is once, few, many or the class of an expanded clone; other rows omit it.

J,V,D,size,DNA,CDR3
TRBJ2-7,TRBV9,-,-,TGTGCCAGCAGCCCAGACGCGGGACTGCCCTACGAGCAGTACTTC,CASSPDAGLPYEQYF
TRBJ2-5,TRBV6-6,-,-,TGTGCCAGCAGTTACGAATGGACAGAAGAGACCCAGTACTTC,CASSYEWTEETQYF
TRBJ2-2,TRBV5-1,-,-,TGCGCCAGCAGCTTCTCTGGAGGCGGCACCGGGGAGCTGTTTTTT,CASSFSGGGTGELFF
TRBJ1-5,TRBV19,TRBD1,-,TGTGCCAGTAGGACACAGGGGAATCAGCCCCAGCATTTT,CASRTQGNQPQHF
TRBJ2-7,TRBV7-9,-,-,TGTGCCAGCAGCTTAGGGCCAAGCGGAGGTTCCTACGAGCAGTACTTC,CASSLGPSGGSYEQYF
TRBJ2-2,TRBV6-1,-,-,TGTGCCAGCAGTGTCGGGGGGCCGAACACCGGGGAGCTGTTTTTT,CASSVGGPNTGELFF
TRBJ1-2,TRBV7-9,-,-,TGTGCCAGCAGCTCAAGCATGGGGGGTAACTATGGCTACACCTTC,CASSSSMGGNYGYTF
TRBJ2-7,TRBV9,TRBD1,-,TGTGCCAGCAGCACCGGGACAGGTACCTACGAGCAGTACTTC,CASSTGTGTYEQYF
TRBJ2-3,TRBV5-1,TRBD2,-,TGCGCCAGCAGCTTAGGACTAGCGGGAGTATTTGCACTTCGTACGCAGTATTTT,CASSLGLAGVFALRTQYF
TRBJ2-1,TRBV4-2,-,-,TGTGCCAGCAGCCAGGAGGGCGCTGAGCAGTTCTTC,CASSQEGAEQFF
TRBJ2-7,TRBV11-1,TRBD2,-,TGTGCCAGCAGCTTCCAACCCGGACTAGCGGGACCCGATTACGAGCAGTACTTC,CASSFQPGLAGPDYEQYF
TRBJ1-2,TRBV29-1,-,-,TGCAGCGCCCCCGGGTCGGGGGACTATGGCTACACCTTC,CSAPGSGDYGYTF
TRBJ1-1,TRBV28,-,-,TGTGCCAGCAGTTTCCGGGGGGTCAGGGACACTGAAGCTTTCTTT,CASSFRGVRDTEAFF
TRBJ1-1,TRBV13,-,-,TGTGCCAGCAGCTTAGGCGTATTGAACACTGAAGCTTTCTTT,CASSLGVLNTEAFF
TRBJ2-5,TRBV5-1,TRBD2,-,TGCGCCAGCAGCTTGGAGGTTGCGGGGGGGCGCGAGACCCAGTACTTC,CASSLEVAGGRETQYF
TRBJ2-3,TRBV7-8,TRBD2,-,TGTGCCAGCAGCTTAATTCTAGCGGGGCCCACAGATACGCAGTATTTT,CASSLILAGPTDTQYF
TRBJ2-7,TRBV27,TRBD2,-,TGTGCCAGCAGTCCGCGGGGGGCCCACTACGAGCAGTACTTC,CASSPRGAHYEQYF
TRBJ2-7,TRBV6-6,-,-,TGTGCCAGCAGCCTCAGCGGCTACGAGCAGTACTTC,CASSLSGYEQYF
TRBJ1-1,TRBV9,-,-,TGTGCCAGCAGTCATGGGGAACAGGCTCTCACTGAAGCTTTCTTT,CASSHGEQALTEAFF
TRBJ1-2,TRBV7-2,-,-,TGTGCCAGCACCCGGGATTTGTATGGCTACACCTTC,CASTRDLYGYTF
TRBJ1-1,TRBV4-1,TRBD1,-,TGCGCCAGCAGCCAAGGACAGGGGTTCAACACTGAAGCTTTCTTT,CASSQGQGFNTEAFF
TRBJ2-1,TRBV2,-,-,TGTGCCAGCAGTTGGCTAGCCCTACAAACCTACAATGAGCAGTTCTTC,CASSWLALQTYNEQFF
TRBJ2-3,TRBV28,-,-,TGTGCCAGCAGTTTTACCCGACAGGGAGGTACAGATACGCAGTATTTT,CASSFTRQGGTDTQYF
TRBJ2-1,TRBV19,-,-,TGTGCCAGTAGTAGAGACAGCTACAATGAGCAGTTCTTC,CASSRDSYNEQFF
TRBJ2-5,TRBV6-6,-,-,TGTGCCAGCAGTTATGCTAGCGCGACCCTCCAAGAGACCCAGTACTTC,CASSYASATLQETQYF
TRBJ2-7,TRBV18,-,-,TGTGCCAGCTCACCGGCAGGGGACTACGAGCAGTACTTC,CASSPAGDYEQYF
TRBJ2-7,TRBV19,TRBD1,-,TGTGCCAGTAGTTCCGACAAATGGACAGGGAACCCCTACGAGCAGTACTTC,CASSSDKWTGNPYEQYF
TRBJ2-7,TRBV10-2,TRBD2,-,TGCGCCAGCAGAATAGCGGGGGCGGAAGAGCAGTACTTC,CASRIAGAEEQYF
TRBJ2-7,TRBV23-1,-,-,TGCGCCAGCAGCCTAGACTACGAGCAGTACTTC,CASSLDYEQYF
TRBJ1-2,TRBV6-1,-,-,TGTGCCAGCAGTGAAGGAGGTTGGACAGCGCTCTATGGCTACACCTTC,CASSEGGWTALYGYTF
TRBJ1-5,TRBV7-9,TRBD1,-,TGTGCCAGCAGCTTAGTCACAGGGGACCTAAATCAGCCCCAGCATTTT,CASSLVTGDLNQPQHF
TRBJ1-4,TRBV30,-,-,TGTGCCTGGAGTGGAGTTACGGGTGTAACTAATGAAAAACTGTTTTTT,CAWSGVTGVTNEKLFF
TRBJ1-2,TRBV9,-,-,TGTGCCAGCAGCCCCCCGCGGGGGGACTATGGCTACACCTTC,CASSPPRGDYGYTF
TRBJ2-7,TRBV28,TRBD2,-,TGTGCCAGCAGTTTATCTAGCGGGAGCTCCTACGAGCAGTACTTC,CASSLSSGSSYEQYF
TRBJ1-1,TRBV5-1,TRBD1,-,TGCGCCAGCAGCCTTCGACAGGGGACGAACACTGAAGCTTTCTTT,CASSLRQGTNTEAFF
TRBJ1-5,TRBV5-3,TRBD1,once,TGTGCCAGAAGCCTCGACAGGGATGGAGGGCAGCCCCAGCATTTT,CARSLDRDGGQPQHF
TRBJ1-2,TRBV2,TRBD1,-,TGTGCCAGCATGGAGACAGGGGGCTATGGCTACACCTTC,CASMETGGYGYTF
TRBJ1-1,TRBV19,-,-,TGTGCCAGTAGTATAGATCTCCGGGGGTTGAACACTGAAGCTTTCTTT,CASSIDLRGLNTEAFF
TRBJ2-7,TRBV5-1,-,-,TGCGCCAGCAGCTTGGGGCAGGGTGTCTACGAGCAGTACTTC,CASSLGQGVYEQYF